A selection of T cell receptor beta chains follows, all from one sample in a study of blood T cell repertoires in COVID-19. Produced via immunoSEQ multiplex PCR; TCRdb's table is partial and in-frame only. This table has fewer than 85,000 clones, roughly three quarters appearing once. Sequencing was done on a sample of peripheral blood. The receptors shown here come from a man in his sixties or seventies with COVID-19, enrolled during active disease. CDR3s include the opening cysteine and the closing phenylalanine or tryptophan. A D gene is named only where the DNA matches it firmly. The size entry is marked missing in some rows and otherwise reads once, few, many or a size class.

j_call d_call v_call clone_size cdr3_length cdr3_aa cdr3_nt
TRBJ2-3 . TRBV7-6 once 18 CASSSARILGGAVDTQYF TGTGCCAGCAGCTCCGCCAGGATTTTAGGCGGGGCGGTAGATACGCAGTATTTT
TRBJ2-1 . TRBV1 . 23 CTSSRPRPRPGLAVLSSYNEQFF TGCACCAGCAGCCGCCCTCGGCCAAGACCGGGACTAGCGGTCCTGAGCTCCTACAATGAGCAGTTCTTC
TRBJ2-7 . TRBV18 . 14 CASPPEGTSYEQYF TGTGCCAGCCCTCCAGAGGGTACCTCCTACGAGCAGTACTTC
TRBJ1-2 TRBD1 TRBV28 . 15 CASSLVDRVYYGYTF TGTGCCAGCAGTTTAGTGGACAGGGTTTACTATGGCTACACCTTC
TRBJ1-2 . TRBV10-3 once 17 CAIRAEGGIRLMAGYTF TGTGCCATCAGGGCTGAGGGAGGAATCCGACTTATGGCTGGCTACACCTTC
TRBJ2-2 TRBD1 TRBV6-5 . 15 CASTARGHHTGELFF TGTGCCAGCACGGCCAGGGGGCATCACACCGGGGAGCTGTTTTTT
TRBJ2-1 TRBD2 TRBV2 few 13 CASSGGTHNEQFF TGTGCCAGCTCCGGGGGGACTCACAATGAGCAGTTCTTC
TRBJ2-2 . TRBV7-7 . 14 CASSISSNTGELFF TGTGCTAGCAGCATAAGCTCGAACACCGGGGAGCTGTTTTTT
TRBJ2-7 TRBD2 TRBV28 . 15 CASSLGTSGNYEQYF TGTGCCAGCAGTTTAGGGACTAGCGGGAACTACGAGCAGTACTTC
TRBJ2-7 TRBD1 TRBV15 . 14 CATGAGTGGGEQYF TGTGCCACCGGAGCCGGGACAGGGGGCGGCGAGCAGTACTTC